This record concerns one TCR beta chain sequence. The record originates from a study of blood T cell repertoires in COVID-19. Overall study: COVID-19 samples, acute and convalescent, were from the United States, Italy and Spain. PBMCs, B-cell-depleted T cells, or T cells were the source of the cDNA or gDNA that made up the material.

Germline CDR1 SGHRS, CDR2 YFSETQ. The V end lost 0 bases, the J end lost 6 bases, and 9 bases lay between the germline ends. This CDR3 contains 13 residues. The Seattle patients joined while their infection was active and were tracked longitudinally afterward. Clones were read by immunoSEQ multiplex PCR, and TCRdb kept only the in-frame ones, dropping some. The data show 70,000 or so clones, roughly 72% seen once. This TCR derives from a man in his sixties with COVID-19, enrolled during active disease. This sequence joins TRBV5-1 and TRBJ1-1; D gene unclear. The sequencing input was peripheral blood. DNA for the CDR3: TGCGCCAGCAGCTTGGAACCGGTGGCTGAAGCTTTCTTT. Translation: CASSLEPVAEAFF.